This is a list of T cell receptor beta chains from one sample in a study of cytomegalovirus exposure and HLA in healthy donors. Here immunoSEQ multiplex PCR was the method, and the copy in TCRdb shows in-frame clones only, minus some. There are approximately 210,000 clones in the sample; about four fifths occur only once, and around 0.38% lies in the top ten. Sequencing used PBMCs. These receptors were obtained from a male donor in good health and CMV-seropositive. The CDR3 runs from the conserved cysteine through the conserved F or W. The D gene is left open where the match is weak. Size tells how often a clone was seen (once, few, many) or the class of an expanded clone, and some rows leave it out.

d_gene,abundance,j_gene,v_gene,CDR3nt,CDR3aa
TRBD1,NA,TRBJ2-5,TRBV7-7,TGTGCCAGCTCGACAGGGGGGCGAGAGACCCAGTACTTC,CASSTGGRETQYF
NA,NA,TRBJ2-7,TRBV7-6,TGTGCCAGCAGCTTATATAGGGAGAGTTCCTACGAGCAGTACTTC,CASSLYRESSYEQYF
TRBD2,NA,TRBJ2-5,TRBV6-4,TGTGCCAGGCTCCCGCGCCCCCTTAGCGGGGGCCGAGGAGAGACCCAGTACTTC,CARLPRPLSGGRGETQYF
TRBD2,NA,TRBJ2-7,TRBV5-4,TGTGCCAGCAGCGAGGGACTAGTTATTGGAGCCTACGAGCAGTACTTC,CASSEGLVIGAYEQYF
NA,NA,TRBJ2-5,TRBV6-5,TGTGCCAGCAGTTTGGTAGTTAGTTTCGAGACCCAGTACTTC,CASSLVVSFETQYF
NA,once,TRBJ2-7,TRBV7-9,TGTGCCAGCAGCTCCAGGACGGGACAAAGATCCTACGAGCAGTACTTC,CASSSRTGQRSYEQYF
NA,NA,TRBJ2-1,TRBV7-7,TGTGCTAGCAGCCGTTCGTCATTCGAGGCGGGTGAGCAGTTCTTC,CASSRSSFEAGEQFF
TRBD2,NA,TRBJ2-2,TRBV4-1,TGCGCCAGCAGGGAGACGGGGGGAGTCAACGGGGAGCTGTTTTTT,CASRETGGVNGELFF
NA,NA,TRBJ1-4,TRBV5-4,TGTGCCAGCAGTCGCCGGGAGTCAAATGAAAAACTGTTTTTT,CASSRRESNEKLFF
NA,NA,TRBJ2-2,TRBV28,TGTGCCAGCAGTTTCATAGGGAGAGTCACCGGGGAGCTGTTTTTT,CASSFIGRVTGELFF